This T cell receptor beta chain was retrieved from a study of identical twins. This clonotype was recorded a few times. V lost 6 bases, J lost 1 base, and 6 bases lay in between. CDR1 is MNHNY, CDR2 SVGAGI, per germline (reference sequence). The CDR3 is 12 amino acids. In TCRdb, the 5' RACE reads were re-called with MiXCR into one record per CDR3 protein. The table records around 680,000 distinct CDR3 sequences, 8.6% of them present only once. A further study also used this sample, focusing on yellow fever vaccine responses in identical twins.

Sample: PBMCs. This rearrangement joins TRBV6-6 to TRBJ1-1; D not resolved. This TCR came from a young woman in good health. The CDR3 here is CASRQPNTEAFF. The CDR3 DNA sequence: TGTGCCAGCAGGCAACCGAACACTGAAGCTTTCTTT.